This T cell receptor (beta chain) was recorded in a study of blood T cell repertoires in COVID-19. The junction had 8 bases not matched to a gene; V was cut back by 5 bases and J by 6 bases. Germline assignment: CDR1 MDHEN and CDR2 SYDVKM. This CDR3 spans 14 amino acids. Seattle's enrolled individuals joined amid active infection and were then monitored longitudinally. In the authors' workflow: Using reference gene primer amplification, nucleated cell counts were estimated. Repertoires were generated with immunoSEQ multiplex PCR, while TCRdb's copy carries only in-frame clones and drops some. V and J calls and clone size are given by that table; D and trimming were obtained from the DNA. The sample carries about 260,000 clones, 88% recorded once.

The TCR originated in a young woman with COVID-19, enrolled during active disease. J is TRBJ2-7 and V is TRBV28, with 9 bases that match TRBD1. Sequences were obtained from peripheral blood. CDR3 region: CASSNRDREGEQYF. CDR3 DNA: TGTGCCAGCAGTAACCGGGACAGGGAAGGCGAGCAGTACTTC. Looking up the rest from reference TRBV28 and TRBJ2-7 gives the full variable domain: DVKVTQSSRYLVKRTGEKVFLECVQDMDHENMFWYRQDPGLGLRLIYFSYDVKMKEKGDIPEGYSVSREKKERFSLILESASTNQTSMYLCASSNRDREGEQYFGPGTRLTVT.